One and the same sample provided the 18 T cell receptor beta chains below, sequenced in a study. One entry per CDR3 protein, called by TCRdb with MiXCR from the 5' RACE reads. The sample yields tens of thousands of distinct CDR3 sequences, approximately 25% seen once. The specimen was memory CD4+ T cells sorted from blood. Subset reported: memory CD4+ T cells, CD4+CD45RO+CD25-. The receptors here all came from a female donor with breast cancer.

V usage is TRBV7-3 and J usage is TRBJ2-2; 11 bases fit TRBD2. Germline loops: CDR1 SGHTA, CDR2 FQGTGA. CDR3 length equals 17 residues. After removal of 3 bases from V and 1 base from J, the junction contained 4 bases not matched to a gene. In DNA, the CDR3 is TGTGCCAGCAGCTTGCTCGGACTAGCGGGGAACACCGGGGAGCTGTTTTTT. Its translation is CASSLLGLAGNTGELFF.

This clonotype occurred a few times. Being one base from a much bigger clone, this may be a read error. V usage is TRBV12-3 or TRBV12-4 and J usage is TRBJ1-2; TRBD1 matches at 7 bases. Trimming took 5 bases from V and 7 from J; bases not matched to a gene: 10. The CDR3 length is 14 residues. CDR3 loop: CASSPPGQVFGYTF. DNA of the CDR3: TGTGCCAGCAGTCCCCCCGGACAGGTGTTTGGCTACACCTTC.

The table lists this clonotype with a few counts. This chain connects TRBV28 to TRBJ2-1, with D unresolved. Germline V gene lookup returns CDR1 MDHEN and CDR2 SYDVKM. The CDR3 covers 15 residues. Trimming left V 3 bases short and J 5 bases short, with 14 bases between. The CDR3 nucleotides read TGTGCCAGCAGTTTTCGAACAGTACTAAACAATGAGCAGTTCTTC. Its protein product is CASSFRTVLNNEQFF.

Note on this clonotype: This may come from a read error, since a much larger clone is one base off. The V gene is TRBV4-1, the J gene TRBJ1-1; maybe TRBD1 (6 bases). Germline V lookup: CDR1 MGHRA, CDR2 YSYEKL. This CDR3 contains 13 residues. The V end was cut by 3 bases, the J end by 7 bases, with 12 bases between. CDR3 bases: TGCGCCAGCAGCCACCAGGGGAGGGATGAAGCTTTCTTT. Translated, it gives CASSHQGRDEAFF.

This chain joins TRBV9 and TRBJ2-7; 10 nucleotides align to TRBD2. After removal of 3 bases from V and 2 bases from J, the junction contained 8 bases not matched to a gene. This CDR3 region has 16 residues. Per the germline V gene, CDR1 is SGDLS and CDR2 is YYNGEE. The CDR3 DNA is TGTGCCAGCAGCGGACTAGCGGGTTCCCCCGCCTACGAGCAGTACTTC. This translates into CASSGLAGSPAYEQYF.

The chain is built from TRBV7-9 and TRBJ2-7; D might be TRBD1 (5 bases). CDR3 length equals 14 residues. Germline CDR1 SEHNR, CDR2 FQNEAQ (reference sequence). V was clipped by 4 bases and J by 2 bases, with 12 bases between them. The CDR3 DNA sequence: TGTGCCAGCAGCTCAAGGCAAGGGGCCTACGAGCAGTACTTC. Amino acids: CASSSRQGAYEQYF.

The chain has TRBV6-2 or TRBV6-3 and TRBJ2-7; D remains unclear. Trimming removed 5 bases from V and 6 bases from J, with 8 bases in between. The germline CDR1 and CDR2 sequences are MNHEY and SVGEGT. The CDR3 has 11 amino acids. CDR3 loop: CASSEALEQYF. CDR3 in DNA: TGTGCCAGCAGTGAAGCGCTCGAGCAGTACTTC.

A single count supports this clonotype. It may be a read error: a sequence one base away is much more abundant. The chain joins TRBV29-1 to TRBJ2-1, with a tentative D call TRBD1 (6 bases). CDR3 length equals 12 residues. CDR1 SQVTM and CDR2 ANQGSEA come from the germline V gene. CDR3 amino acids: CSVEEAGVEQLF. In nucleotides, the CDR3 is TGCAGCGTTGAAGAGGCAGGGGTTGAGCAGCTCTTC.

This clonotype was counted many times. The chain recombines TRBV6-5 with TRBJ2-5; TRBD2 aligns across 8 bases. The V gene's germline CDR1 is MNHEY and CDR2 SVGAGI. The trim removed 7 bases at V and 2 bases at J, leaving 6 bases unmatched. The CDR3 is 14 amino acids. CDR3 protein: CASIDPGGQETQYF. The DNA for the CDR3 is TGTGCCAGCATCGACCCGGGGGGGCAAGAGACCCAGTACTTC.

The chain employs TRBV6-2 or TRBV6-3 and TRBJ2-4; 15 bases agree with TRBD2. This CDR3 spans 19 amino acids. Germline values: CDR1 MNHEY, CDR2 SVGEGT. The ends lost 7 bases at V and 0 bases at J; junction bases unmatched: 10. This CDR3 is CASTSGLAGGHLAKNIQYF. The CDR3 nucleotides read TGTGCCAGCACGTCGGGACTAGCGGGGGGTCATCTAGCCAAAAACATTCAGTACTTC.

This rearrangement joins TRBV28 to TRBJ2-2, with D unclear. CDR1 and CDR2 from the germline V gene are MDHEN and SYDVKM. This CDR3 is 12 amino acids long. V dropped 6 bases and J dropped 3 bases, with 5 bases sitting between them. The CDR3 DNA reads as TGTGCCAGCAGGCCATACACCGGGGAGCTGTTTTTT. Protein sequence: CASRPYTGELFF. Based on the CDR3 plus reference TRBV28 and TRBJ2-2, the full variable domain is DVKVTQSSRYLVKRTGEKVFLECVQDMDHENMFWYRQDPGLGLRLIYFSYDVKMKEKGDIPEGYSVSREKKERFSLILESASTNQTSMYLCASRPYTGELFFGEGSRLTVL.

This clonotype has a handful of counts. This chain joins TRBV28 and TRBJ1-5; unclear D gene. V was cut by 6 bases and J by 4 bases, with 16 bases left in between. The germline V gene has CDR1 MDHEN and CDR2 SYDVKM. The CDR3 totals 15 residues. CDR3 loop: CASSADGPANQPQHF. The CDR3 bases are TGTGCCAGCAGCGCGGATGGGCCGGCAAATCAGCCCCAGCATTTT.

This clonotype was seen only a few times. The rearrangement uses TRBV7-2 and TRBJ2-7; D perhaps matches TRBD2 (6 bases). CDR3 length: 14 amino acids. V lost 1 base to trimming and J lost 6 bases, with 13 bases between them. Germline CDR1 is SGHTA and CDR2 is FQGNSA. The CDR3 DNA reads TGTGCCAGCAGCTTAGGCTCAGCGGGCGTCGAGCAGTACTTC. Translating gives CASSLGSAGVEQYF.

Ten or more counts support this clonotype. The gene calls are TRBV5-1 and TRBJ2-7; 8 bases map to TRBD2. Germline lookup yields CDR1 SGHRS and CDR2 YFSETQ. The CDR3 is 15 residues long. J was trimmed by 4 bases and V by 0 bases; bases with no gene match: 6. As DNA, the CDR3 is TGCGCCAGCAGCTTGGATCCAGCGGGGGAGTACGAGCAGTACTTC. It is translated as CASSLDPAGEYEQYF.

There are many counts of this clonotype. The genes are TRBV29-1 and TRBJ2-1, with TRBD1 matching 9 bases. Trimming cost V 3 bases and J 11 bases; bases outside gene matches: 8. CDR3 length: 13 amino acids. CDR1 is SQVTM and CDR2 is ANQGSEA in the germline V gene. For the CDR3, the DNA is TGCAGCGTTGACGGGACAGGGAAGTATCAGCAGTTCTTC. Translation gives CSVDGTGKYQQFF.

The genes are TRBV28 and TRBJ2-7; perhaps D is TRBD1 or TRBD2 (5 bases each). With 2 bases removed from V and 2 bases from J, the gap between germline ends came to 10 bases. This CDR3 has 14 amino acids. CDR1 and CDR2 (germline): MDHEN, SYDVKM. The CDR3 is CASSLRDAPYEQYF. CDR3 in DNA: TGTGCCAGCAGTTTAAGGGACGCACCCTACGAGCAGTACTTC. Full variable domain (missing parts from reference TRBV28 and TRBJ2-7): DVKVTQSSRYLVKRTGEKVFLECVQDMDHENMFWYRQDPGLGLRLIYFSYDVKMKEKGDIPEGYSVSREKKERFSLILESASTNQTSMYLCASSLRDAPYEQYFGPGTRLTVT.

As for this clonotype: A much larger clone lies one base from this, so it may be a read error. This chain connects TRBV20-1 to TRBJ2-7; the D gene could be TRBD1 or TRBD2 (6 bases each). Trimming pared 6 bases from V and 5 bases from J, leaving 17 bases between. Germline CDR1 and CDR2: DFQATT and SNEGSKA (reference sequence). The CDR3 consists of 13 residues. The CDR3 DNA reads as TGCAGTGCAACGGGGGCAGGGGACCACGAGCAGTACTTC. Amino acids: CSATGAGDHEQYF.

This clonotype was seen repeatedly, ten times or more. The chain couples TRBV4-1 to TRBJ2-1; a weak D match, TRBD1 (5 bases). The ends were cut back, 5 bases at V and 6 bases at J, with 8 bases in the middle. This CDR3 is built from 12 residues. Germline-derived CDR1 and CDR2 are MGHRA and YSYEKL. The CDR3 sequence: CASSRGGNEQFF. The CDR3 DNA reads as TGCGCCAGCAGCAGGGGCGGCAATGAGCAGTTCTTC.